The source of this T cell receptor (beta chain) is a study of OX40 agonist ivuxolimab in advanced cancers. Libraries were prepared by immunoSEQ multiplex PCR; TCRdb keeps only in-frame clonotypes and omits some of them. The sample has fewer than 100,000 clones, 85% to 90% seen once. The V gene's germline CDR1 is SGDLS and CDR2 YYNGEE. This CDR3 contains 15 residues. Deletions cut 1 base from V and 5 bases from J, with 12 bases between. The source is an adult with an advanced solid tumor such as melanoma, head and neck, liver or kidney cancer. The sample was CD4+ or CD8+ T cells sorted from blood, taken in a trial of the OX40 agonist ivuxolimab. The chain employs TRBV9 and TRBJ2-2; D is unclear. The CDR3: CASSVSGLGTGELFF. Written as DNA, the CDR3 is TGTGCCAGCAGCGTATCAGGTCTTGGGACCGGGGAGCTGTTTTTT.